This T cell receptor beta chain was obtained from a study of CD8+ T cells in alopecia areata. Study details: Twice daily, treated patients received 5 to 10 mg of oral tofacitinib. Study-wide results and limits: Compared with normal scalp, lesional scalp had higher clonality and more expanded CD8+ clones.

Extraction of RNA preceded its reverse transcription into cDNA, which served as the sequencing template. Clones were sequenced by immunoSEQ multiplex PCR, and TCRdb holds only the in-frame ones, with some missing. The sample shows about 150,000 clones, about 51% of them seen only once. Germline V CDR1 and CDR2: SQVTM, ANQGSEA. Trimming took 4 bases from V and 4 from J, leaving 2 bases between them. The CDR3 sequence is 10 residues long. On this clone itself: What it binds is unknown.

Collection of lesional scalp punch biopsies and peripheral blood was performed in alopecia areata patients. This chain links TRBV29-1 with TRBJ2-1; D ambiguous. The sequence was collected from a human donor with alopecia areata. The sample in question was CD8+ T cells sorted from blood, obtained at week 0. The CDR3 DNA is TGCAGCGTTGCGTACAATGAGCAGTTCTTC. This codes for CSVAYNEQFF.